These 13 T cell receptor beta chains were all obtained from the same sample, sequenced in a study of T cells in Graves' hyperthyroidism and ophthalmopathy. The TCR beta CDR3 regions underwent amplification using RNA transcripts as the source. The TCR CDR3 first-round RT-PCR relied on the HTBI primer set. One entry per CDR3 protein, called by TCRdb with MiXCR from the multiplex PCR reads. The sample carries 300,000 or so distinct CDR3 sequences, 20% to 25% recorded once. The material sequenced was blood. The receptors come from a woman in her forties or fifties with Graves' hyperthyroidism.

This clonotype came up many times. This sequence joins TRBV28 and TRBJ2-7; D is possibly TRBD1 (6 bases). Germline V gene sequence: CDR1 MDHEN, CDR2 SYDVKM. The length of the CDR3 is 14 residues. Trimming left V 3 bases short and J 0 bases short, with 9 bases between. CDR3 nucleotides: TGTGCCAGCAGTTTTTGGACAGACTCCTACGAGCAGTACTTC. Translated: CASSFWTDSYEQYF.

This clonotype was picked up a small number of times. This sequence joins TRBV20-1 and TRBJ2-5; D is undetermined. CDR3 length: 15 residues. The germline V gene encodes CDR1 DFQATT and CDR2 SNEGSKA (reference sequence). The V end was cut by 2 bases, the J end by 5 bases, with 18 bases between. The CDR3 loop is CSARRNYFPEETQYF. Written as DNA, the CDR3 is TGCAGTGCTAGACGGAACTATTTCCCCGAGGAGACCCAGTACTTC.

This clonotype was counted many times. This rearrangement joins TRBV29-1 to TRBJ2-3; D is undetermined. CDR1 and CDR2 from the germline V gene are SQVTM and ANQGSEA. The CDR3 contains 18 residues. The V end was cut by 3 bases, the J end by 2 bases, with 24 bases between. CDR3 sequence: CSVEVFGEITHFTDTQYF. In DNA form, the CDR3 reads TGCAGCGTTGAGGTCTTTGGTGAGATAACCCACTTCACAGATACGCAGTATTTT.

The rearrangement links TRBV2 to TRBJ2-3; D is perhaps TRBD2 (6 bases). The CDR3 has 15 amino acids. Trimming pared 5 bases from V and 2 bases from J, leaving 14 bases between. The germline gives CDR1 SNHLY, CDR2 FYNNEI. CDR3 residues: CASSRRARVTDTQYF. The CDR3 DNA reads as TGTGCCAGCAGTCGGAGGGCCAGAGTCACAGATACGCAGTATTTT.

Comment on this clonotype: Possible read error: a much larger clone is one base away. The V and J genes are TRBV7-8 and TRBJ2-7, with no clear D. Germline V gene sequence: CDR1 SGHVS, CDR2 FQNEAQ. This CDR3 region has 15 residues. DNA for the CDR3: TGTGCCAGCAGCTCGAGAAGATTCTCCTCCTACGAGCGGTACTTC. As protein: CASSSRRFSSYERYF.

This clonotype was counted a few times. The chain is built from TRBV6-5 and TRBJ1-1, with TRBD1 as a possible D gene (5 bases). The V gene lost 3 bases and the J gene lost 10 bases, with 12 bases spanning the gap. The CDR3 extends over 12 amino acids. CDR1 is MNHEY and CDR2 is SVGAGI in the germline V gene. The chain's CDR3 is CASSYPGGRAFF. In DNA, the CDR3 is TGTGCCAGCAGTTATCCCGGGGGGAGAGCTTTCTTT.

This clonotype was counted ten times or more. The genes are TRBV4-1 and TRBJ2-3; 7 positions agree with TRBD1. This CDR3 is 16 amino acids long. Germline CDR1 is MGHRA and CDR2 is YSYEKL. With 4 bases clipped from V and 0 bases from J, the junction kept 7 bases outside the gene matches. DNA for the CDR3: TGCGCCAGCAGCCGCCAGGACAGGCCTAGCACAGATACGCAGTATTTT. It codes for CASSRQDRPSTDTQYF.

The gene calls are TRBV9 and TRBJ2-3, with a tentative D call TRBD1 (5 bases). The length of the CDR3 is 16 residues. From germline, CDR1 is SGDLS and CDR2 YYNGEE. Trimming shortened V by 0 bases and J by 0 bases, and 11 bases separated the two germline ends. In nucleotides, the CDR3 is TGTGCCAGCAGCGTAGGAAGACAGACTAGCACAGATACGCAGTATTTT. It is translated as CASSVGRQTSTDTQYF.

This clonotype was counted many times. This rearrangement joins TRBV20-1 to TRBJ2-7; 12 bases match TRBD2. Per germline, CDR1 DFQATT and CDR2 SNEGSKA (reference sequence). The CDR3 contains 13 residues. The J segment lost 3 bases and the V segment lost 3 bases, leaving 0 bases of the junction unmatched. The CDR3 sequence: CSARTSGGYEQYF. The CDR3 nucleotides are TGCAGTGCTAGGACTAGCGGGGGCTACGAGCAGTACTTC.

This clonotype was seen at least ten times. This sequence joins TRBV9 and TRBJ2-5, with D unclear. The CDR3 sequence is 14 residues long. Trimming took 0 bases from V and 4 from J, leaving 10 bases between them. CDR1 is SGDLS, CDR2 YYNGEE, per germline. CDR3 sequence: CASSVGRAGETQYF. The CDR3 DNA is TGTGCCAGCAGCGTAGGACGGGCTGGAGAGACCCAGTACTTC.

The rearrangement uses TRBV6-2 or TRBV6-3 and TRBJ1-4; D might be TRBD1 (6 bases). The length of the CDR3 is 13 residues. Trimming cost V 6 bases and J 8 bases, with 13 bases left between them. CDR1 and CDR2 (germline): MNHEY, SVGEGT. The CDR3 region has the DNA TGTGCCAGCAGGTCCGGACAGACGGAAAAACTGTTTTTT. Amino acids: CASRSGQTEKLFF.

This clonotype has only a few counts. V usage is TRBV25-1 and J usage is TRBJ2-1; 7 bases map to TRBD2. From germline, CDR1 is MGHDK and CDR2 SYGVNS. The V gene end was trimmed by 5 bases and the J gene end by 6 bases; junction bases not matched to a gene: 13. This CDR3 region has 16 residues. DNA of the CDR3: TGTGCCAGCAGTAAAACCGGGCGGGAGTCGGGCAATGAGCAGTTCTTC. Encoded protein: CASSKTGRESGNEQFF.

The J gene is TRBJ2-1, the V gene TRBV12-3 or TRBV12-4; D is unclear. Trimming removed 6 bases at V and 8 bases at J, with 14 bases between. CDR3 size: 13 residues. CDR3 sequence (DNA): TGTGCCAGCAGCCTACAACGAAGGGATGAGCAGTTCTTC. Translation gives CASSLQRRDEQFF.